A single sample gave rise to the 21 T cell receptor beta chains below, sequenced in a study of T cells after yellow fever vaccination. MiXCR was run by TCRdb on the 5' RACE reads, yielding one entry per CDR3 protein. The sample shows 68,000 or so distinct CDR3 sequences, around 7.4% of them seen only once. The sample here was CD8+ T cells sorted from PBMCs, taken 15 days after the yellow fever booster vaccination. Receptors were obtained from a man aged 25 to 45 who received the YFV17D yellow fever vaccine.

This clonotype was detected ten times or more. The genes are TRBV6-5 and TRBJ2-7, with 11 bases lining up with TRBD1. The V gene's germline CDR1 is MNHEY and CDR2 SVGAGI. Germline trimming cut 6 bases from V and 6 bases from J; bases unmatched to any gene: 7. The CDR3 contains 14 residues. In nucleotides, the CDR3 is TGTGCCAGCAGCCCCGGGACAGGGGGTTTCGAGCAGTACTTC. Translation gives CASSPGTGGFEQYF.

Ten or more counts support this clonotype. The V call is TRBV12-3 or TRBV12-4, the J call TRBJ2-7; D is ambiguous. The V gene lost 6 bases and the J gene lost 7 bases, with 16 bases spanning the gap. This CDR3 has 13 residues. CDR3: CASSRVGPEEQYF. Written as DNA, the CDR3 is TGTGCCAGCAGCCGTGTTGGGCCGGAGGAGCAGTACTTC.

The sample holds many counts of this clonotype. The rearrangement links TRBV6-5 to TRBJ2-2, with 9 bases that match TRBD1. The CDR3 contains 15 residues. Germline assignment: CDR1 MNHEY and CDR2 SVGAGI. Germline trimming cut 4 bases from V and 7 bases from J; bases unmatched to any gene: 7. CDR3 sequence: CASSSLTGGNGELFF. The DNA for the CDR3 is TGTGCCAGCAGTTCCCTCACAGGGGGCAACGGGGAGCTGTTTTTT.

This clonotype was seen repeatedly, ten times or more. The chain combines TRBV5-6 with TRBJ2-7; D is possibly TRBD1 or TRBD2 (6 bases each). Between the trimmed V and J ends, which lost 1 base and 5 bases, there was a span of 13 bases. This CDR3 comprises 14 residues. In germline, CDR1 is SGHDT, CDR2 YYEEEE. The CDR3 coding sequence is TGTGCCAGCAGCTTGTGGGGGGCGATGGACGAGCAGTACTTC. Translated: CASSLWGAMDEQYF.

This clonotype came up many times. The chain joins TRBV19 to TRBJ2-1, with D possibly TRBD2 on 5 matching bases. Germline V gene lookup returns CDR1 LNHDA and CDR2 SQIVND (reference sequence). V was trimmed by 3 bases and J by 4 bases, leaving 13 bases between them. The CDR3 totals 15 residues. This chain's CDR3 is CASSIPPPGYNEQFF. The CDR3 DNA reads TGTGCCAGTAGTATCCCCCCTCCGGGATACAATGAGCAGTTCTTC.

V and J are TRBV6-7 and TRBJ2-5, with D perhaps TRBD2 (6 bases). TRBV6-7 is filed as an ORF, its function uncertain. V lost 0 bases to trimming and J lost 5 bases, with 16 bases between them. This CDR3 region has 16 residues. The CDR3 reads CASSYSREAVGETQYF. CDR3 DNA sequence: TGTGCCAGCAGTTACTCGAGGGAGGCTGTGGGGGAGACCCAGTACTTC.

This clonotype was observed at least ten times. The V call is TRBV29-1, the J call TRBJ1-4; D is uncertain. CDR3 length equals 13 residues. Per the germline V gene, CDR1 is SQVTM and CDR2 is ANQGSEA. V lost 2 bases to trimming and J lost 5 bases, with 9 bases between them. The CDR3 coding sequence is TGCAGCGTTGAACTCTCGGCAAATGAAAAACTGTTTTTT. Amino acid sequence: CSVELSANEKLFF.

This clonotype appeared many times. The chain couples TRBV5-8 to TRBJ2-5, with 7 bases aligning to TRBD2. The germline V gene encodes CDR1 SGHTS and CDR2 YDEGEE. The CDR3 length is 16 residues. V shed 0 bases, J shed 5 bases, and the junction held 10 bases outside the gene matches. Here the CDR3 DNA reads TGTGCCAGCAGCTTGGCTCTCGCGGGAGATCTGGAGACCCAGTACTTC. Residues: CASSLALAGDLETQYF.

This clonotype occurred many times. This sequence joins TRBV10-3 and TRBJ2-4, with TRBD1 matching over 7 bases. Germline loops: CDR1 ENHRY, CDR2 SYGVKD. V shed 0 bases and J 4 bases; nucleotides not matched to a gene: 6. This CDR3 is built from 16 residues. CDR3 in DNA: TGTGCCATCAGTGAGTCGGCAGGGGGAGATAAAAACATTCAGTACTTC. Residues: CAISESAGGDKNIQYF.

In its sample, this clonotype was seen many times. V and J are TRBV10-2 and TRBJ1-1, with D uncertain. The CDR3 is made up of 14 amino acids. Trimming stripped 6 bases from V and 3 bases from J, with 14 bases between. CDR1 is WSHSY, CDR2 SAAADI, per germline. The CDR3 is CASSQFGGDTEAFF. For the CDR3, the DNA is TGCGCCAGCAGCCAATTCGGCGGTGACACTGAAGCTTTCTTT.

This clonotype was counted at least ten times. The J gene is TRBJ2-7, the V gene TRBV9; D possibly matches TRBD1 or TRBD2 (6 bases each). Trimming stripped 3 bases from V and 6 bases from J, with 16 bases between. This CDR3 contains 14 residues. Per the germline V gene, CDR1 is SGDLS and CDR2 is YYNGEE. CDR3 nucleotide sequence: TGTGCCAGCAGCGAGGGGGGAGACAGCCGCGAGCAGTACTTC. Amino acid sequence: CASSEGGDSREQYF.

This clonotype was seen at least ten times. The V and J genes are TRBV29-1 and TRBJ2-7, with 9 bases lining up with TRBD2. The V gene end was trimmed by 3 bases and the J gene end by 4 bases; junction bases not matched to a gene: 4. The CDR3 loop spans 13 amino acids. CDR1 SQVTM and CDR2 ANQGSEA come from the germline V gene. The DNA of the CDR3 is TGCAGCGTTGAGGTGACTAGCGGTTACGAGCAGTACTTC. This encodes CSVEVTSGYEQYF.

This clonotype was detected only once. A clone one base away is much larger, so this may be a read error. The gene calls are TRBV7-6 and TRBJ2-2; D remains ambiguous. The CDR3 is made up of 12 amino acids. V shed 6 bases and J shed 7 bases, with 9 bases lying between them. CDR1 and CDR2 (germline): SGHVS, FNYEAQ. CDR3 residues: CASRVANGELFF. The DNA of the CDR3 is TGTGCCAGCAGAGTTGCCAACGGGGAGCTGTTTTTT.

V is TRBV7-6 and J is TRBJ2-7; no reliable D call. The germline V and J ends were trimmed by 6 bases and 5 bases, with 17 bases remaining between them. This CDR3 is 14 amino acids long. Germline CDR1 SGHVS, CDR2 FNYEAQ. The CDR3 sequence is CASSPTWGPDEQYF. The CDR3 DNA follows: TGTGCCAGCAGTCCTACCTGGGGTCCGGACGAGCAGTACTTC.

This clonotype was recorded many times. This sequence joins TRBV9 and TRBJ2-7, with D tentatively TRBD1 or TRBD2 (5 bases each). Deletions cut 3 bases from V and 5 bases from J, with 15 bases between. CDR3 size: 14 residues. The germline V gene encodes CDR1 SGDLS and CDR2 YYNGEE. The CDR3 loop is CASSGASGLNEQYF. In nucleotides, the CDR3 is TGTGCCAGCAGCGGGGCCTCGGGGCTCAACGAGCAGTACTTC.

This clonotype was seen ten or more times. J is TRBJ2-3 and V is TRBV4-3, with TRBD2 identical over 14 bases. The junction had 12 bases not matched to a gene; V was cut back by 4 bases and J by 9 bases. Germline loops: CDR1 LGHNA, CDR2 YSLEER. This CDR3 spans 17 amino acids. The DNA for the CDR3 is TGCGCCAGCAGCCTTGGGGGAGGGACTAGCGGGAGTCAAACGCAGTATTTT. Protein: CASSLGGGTSGSQTQYF.

This clonotype occurred many times. The V gene is TRBV28, the J gene TRBJ2-1; 13 bases agree with TRBD2. V shed 4 bases and J 1 base; nucleotides not matched to a gene: 13. Germline assignment: CDR1 MDHEN and CDR2 SYDVKM. CDR3 length: 20 amino acids. The CDR3 protein is CASSSARTSGGYSSYNEQFF. CDR3 DNA: TGTGCCAGCAGTTCCGCGCGGACTAGCGGGGGATATTCTTCCTACAATGAGCAGTTCTTC.

This clonotype was counted ten times or more. This chain connects TRBV27 to TRBJ2-3; no definite D call. Germline loops: CDR1 MNHEY, CDR2 SMNVEV (reference sequence). Trimming left V 5 bases short and J 0 bases short, with 12 bases between. This CDR3 contains 15 residues. CDR3 in amino acids: CASSNPQGSTDTQYF. The DNA for the CDR3 is TGTGCCAGCAGTAACCCGCAAGGGAGCACAGATACGCAGTATTTT.

At least ten counts were recorded for this clonotype. The CDR3 sequence is CASSQDSNPRVNTQYF. In nucleotides, the CDR3 is TGCGCCAGCAGCCAAGATTCGAACCCGAGGGTGAATACGCAGTATTTT. The chain combines TRBV4-3 with TRBJ2-3, with a tentative D call TRBD2 (5 bases). V dropped 0 bases and J dropped 7 bases, with 17 bases sitting between them. CDR1 is LGHNA, CDR2 YSLEER, per germline. The CDR3 runs 16 residues.

This chain joins TRBV14 and TRBJ1-3, with D tentatively TRBD1 (6 bases). The CDR3 has 15 residues. V was shortened by 7 bases and J by 0 bases, with 13 bases between the two germline ends. CDR1 is SGHDN and CDR2 is FVKESK in the germline V gene. The CDR3 region is CASTPGDYSGNTIYF. CDR3 nucleotides: TGTGCCAGCACCCCAGGGGACTACTCTGGAAACACCATATATTTT.

At least ten counts were recorded for this clonotype. This chain joins TRBV11-2 and TRBJ2-7; TRBD1 agrees at 8 bases. The CDR3 covers 17 residues. The J segment lost 2 bases and the V segment lost 5 bases, leaving 14 bases of the junction unmatched. Germline CDR1 reads SGHAT; CDR2 reads FQNNGV. The CDR3: CASSQYPFRGLTYEQYF. The DNA for the CDR3 is TGTGCCAGCAGCCAATACCCCTTCAGGGGGCTAACCTACGAGCAGTACTTC.